This entry describes one T cell receptor beta chain. Its antigen is not identified. Blood sampling took place at baseline, cycle 4 day 1, and cycle 7 day 1. Profiling relied on immunoSEQ multiplex PCR, and the TCRdb table lists in-frame clones only, not all of them. The data contain over 75,000 clones, approximately 91% of them seen just once; the ten biggest clones take up 0.33%. The sample comes from a study of OX40 agonist ivuxolimab in advanced cancers. About the research overall: Dosing consisted of intravenous ivuxolimab at 0.01 to 10 mg/kg every 2 weeks. Study-wide results and limits: Circulating CD4+ and CD8+ T cells showed clonal expansion by week 6 at 0.1 to 3.0 mg/kg. Clonal expansion was among the lowest in partial responders at 0.1-3.0 mg/kg, especially CD8+.

The sequences come from CD4+ or CD8+ T cells sorted from blood, collected in a trial of the OX40 agonist ivuxolimab. This TCR came from an adult with an advanced solid tumor such as melanoma, head and neck, liver or kidney cancer.

The CDR3 DNA sequence: TGTGCCAGCAGCCAAGAAGCGGGAGAATTCTACGAGCAGTACTTC. It is translated as CASSQEAGEFYEQYF. The V and J genes are TRBV14 and TRBJ2-7; 8 positions agree with TRBD2. The CDR3 totals 15 residues. J was trimmed by 3 bases and V by 0 bases; bases with no gene match: 4. Per the germline V gene, CDR1 is SGHDN and CDR2 is FVKESK.